The 27 T cell receptor beta chains below come from one sample, sequenced in a study of blood T cell repertoires in COVID-19. Clones were sequenced by immunoSEQ multiplex PCR, and TCRdb holds only the in-frame ones, with some missing. Among 300,000 to 400,000 clones listed, roughly 86% were seen once. The sample was peripheral blood. The receptors shown here come from a woman between 55 and 75 years old with COVID-19, enrolled during active disease.

This rearrangement joins TRBV7-2 to TRBJ2-7, with TRBD1 identical over 7 bases. The CDR3 is 14 residues long. CDR1 is SGHTA and CDR2 is FQGNSA in the germline V gene. The V and J ends lost 2 bases and 6 bases, in that order; junction bases with no gene match: 7. CDR3 nucleotide sequence: TGTGCCAGCAGCTTAAGGGGGCAGGGGCTCGAGCAGTACTTC. The encoded protein is CASSLRGQGLEQYF.

This chain links TRBV5-1 with TRBJ1-3; D is unresolved. V gave up 0 bases and J gave up 2 bases, with 6 bases separating them. The CDR3 contains 14 residues. Germline CDR1 SGHRS, CDR2 YFSETQ. The CDR3: CASSLESAGNTIYF. CDR3 in DNA: TGCGCCAGCAGCTTGGAGTCAGCTGGAAACACCATATATTTT.

The rearrangement joins TRBV6-5 to TRBJ1-5, with 12 bases that match TRBD1. Germline-derived CDR1 and CDR2 are MNHEY and SVGAGI. CDR3 length equals 15 residues. Germline trimming cut 4 bases from V and 6 bases from J; bases unmatched to any gene: 4. CDR3 amino acids: CASSSRDRGLQPQHF. The CDR3 coding sequence is TGTGCCAGCAGTTCCCGGGACAGGGGGCTTCAGCCCCAGCATTTT.

The rearrangement links TRBV2 to TRBJ1-1; D ambiguous. The CDR3 has 13 amino acids. Trimming shortened V by 3 bases and J by 1 base, and 6 bases separated the two germline ends. The germline V gene has CDR1 SNHLY and CDR2 FYNNEI. The CDR3 region is CASSERQNTEAFF. In nucleotides, the CDR3 is TGTGCCAGCAGTGAGAGGCAGAACACTGAAGCTTTCTTT.

The chain employs TRBV7-9 and TRBJ1-2; the D is unclear. The CDR3 is 14 amino acids. The V gene lost 3 bases and the J gene lost 2 bases, with 10 bases spanning the gap. The germline V gene has CDR1 SEHNR and CDR2 FQNEAQ (reference sequence). The CDR3 reads CASSFGQTNYGYTF. CDR3 DNA: TGTGCCAGCAGCTTTGGGCAGACCAACTATGGCTACACCTTC.

This clone was seen more than once but under ten times. V gene TRBV6-5 combines with J gene TRBJ1-5; 10 nucleotides agree with TRBD1. The CDR3 length is 14 residues. From germline, CDR1 is MNHEY and CDR2 SVGAGI. V lost 6 bases and J lost 10; bases outside the gene matches: 9. CDR3 bases: TGTGCCAGCAGGATGACAGGGGGCACGTCCCCCCAGCATTTT. Translation: CASRMTGGTSPQHF.

CDR3 in amino acids: CASSHYPSGGAGNEQFF. DNA for the CDR3: TGTGCCAGCAGCCACTACCCTAGCGGGGGGGCCGGAAATGAGCAGTTCTTC. The chain couples TRBV3-1 (or the pseudogene TRBV3-2) to TRBJ2-1, with 12 nucleotides matching TRBD2. Germline V gives CDR1 LGHDT, CDR2 YNNKEL (reference sequence). The V segment lost 3 bases and the J segment 7 bases; nucleotides outside the gene matches: 10. CDR3 length: 17 residues.

There are many counts of this clone. The chain joins TRBV6-6 to TRBJ2-7, with 10 bases fitting TRBD1. V dropped 5 bases and J dropped 9; count of bases not matched to a gene: 16. This CDR3 region has 16 residues. CDR1 is MNHNY and CDR2 is SVGAGI in the germline V gene (reference sequence). DNA for the CDR3: TGTGCCAGCAGTGGGATGCGACCGGGACAGGGGCAAGGGCAGTACTTC. This codes for CASSGMRPGQGQGQYF.

This clone is a singleton in its sample. The J gene is TRBJ2-2, the V gene TRBV10-3; 8 positions agree with TRBD1. Per the germline V gene, CDR1 is ENHRY and CDR2 is SYGVKD. Trimming removed 6 bases from V and 4 bases from J; junction bases left unmatched: 4. The CDR3 has 14 residues. CDR3 DNA: TGTGCCATCAGGCAGGGGGCCTCCACCGGGGAGCTGTTTTTT. It specifies CAIRQGASTGELFF.

The gene calls are TRBV3-1 (or the pseudogene TRBV3-2) and TRBJ2-2, with 8 bases aligning to TRBD1. Germline-derived CDR1 and CDR2 are LGHDT and YNNKEL (reference sequence). The junction had 3 bases not matched to a gene; V was cut back by 3 bases and J by 6 bases. CDR3 size: 14 residues. The CDR3 sequence is CASSQGQASGELFF. The CDR3 region has the DNA TGTGCCAGCAGCCAGGGACAGGCCTCCGGGGAGCTGTTTTTT.

J is TRBJ1-2 and V is TRBV25-1; 8 nucleotides line up with TRBD1. The J segment lost 7 bases and the V segment lost 8 bases, leaving 15 bases of the junction unmatched. The germline V gene encodes CDR1 MGHDK and CDR2 SYGVNS. The CDR3 loop spans 15 amino acids. The CDR3 loop is CASRGIQGADSGYTF. In DNA, the CDR3 is TGTGCCAGCCGTGGTATTCAGGGGGCGGATTCTGGCTACACCTTC.

The rearrangement joins TRBV7-2 to TRBJ1-1, with a tentative D call TRBD1 (5 bases). The CDR3 is made up of 14 amino acids. The V gene's germline CDR1 is SGHTA and CDR2 FQGNSA. Trimming pared 7 bases from V and 4 bases from J, leaving 16 bases between. Here the CDR3 reads CASIDRGSSTEAFF. The DNA of the CDR3 is TGTGCCAGCATCGATAGGGGTTCTAGCACTGAAGCTTTCTTT.

The chain carries TRBV18 and TRBJ2-5, with 7 positions matching TRBD1. The V and J ends lost 5 bases and 3 bases, in that order; junction bases with no gene match: 3. The length of the CDR3 is 13 residues. CDR1 KGHSH and CDR2 LQKENI come from the germline V gene. CDR3: CASSSDREETQYF. CDR3 coding DNA: TGTGCCAGCTCATCAGACAGGGAAGAGACCCAGTACTTC.

Regarding this clone: The sample contains more than one DNA sequence encoding this CDR3. This chain links TRBV6-5 with TRBJ1-3; D ambiguous. The germline gives CDR1 MNHEY, CDR2 SVGAGI. The CDR3 consists of 14 residues. The germline V and J ends were trimmed by 6 bases and 0 bases, with 9 bases remaining between them. This CDR3 reads CASRAGGSGNTIYF. As DNA, the CDR3 is TGTGCCAGCAGGGCAGGAGGCTCTGGAAACACCATATATTTT.

The chain couples TRBV24-1 to TRBJ2-1; TRBD2 aligns across 8 bases. The CDR3 contains 13 residues. Trimming at V came to 1 base and at J to 14 bases, leaving 6 bases not matched to a gene. CDR1 KGHDR and CDR2 SFDVKD come from the germline V gene. In DNA form, the CDR3 reads TGTGCCACCAGTGATTTATCGGGGGGGAGAGAGTTCTTC. This codes for CATSDLSGGREFF.

This chain connects TRBV9 to TRBJ2-3; TRBD2 agrees at 12 bases. The germline CDR1 and CDR2 sequences are SGDLS and YYNGEE. This CDR3 region has 18 residues. The trim removed 0 bases at V and 0 bases at J, leaving 5 bases unmatched. Here the CDR3 reads CASSVATSGGLSTDTQYF. The CDR3, as DNA: TGTGCCAGCAGCGTAGCTACTAGCGGGGGGCTCAGCACAGATACGCAGTATTTT.

The chain couples TRBV6-5 to TRBJ2-5; D is perhaps TRBD2 (5 bases). The CDR3 has 14 residues. From germline, CDR1 is MNHEY and CDR2 SVGAGI. V was trimmed by 7 bases and J by 2 bases, leaving 14 bases between them. DNA of the CDR3: TGTGCCAGCATGCGATCTAGCATACAAGAGACCCAGTACTTC. It specifies CASMRSSIQETQYF.

V usage is TRBV19 and J usage is TRBJ1-3; D unclear. With 5 bases removed from V and 0 bases from J, the gap between germline ends came to 17 bases. Germline V gives CDR1 LNHDA, CDR2 SQIVND (reference sequence). CDR3 length: 17 residues. Here the CDR3 DNA reads TGTGCCAGTAGTTCCATGGCAGGCCTCGCCTCTGGAAACACCATATATTTT. It translates to CASSSMAGLASGNTIYF.

This clone appeared once. The chain recombines TRBV19 with TRBJ2-7; 7 positions match TRBD2. The CDR3 has 17 amino acids. V was clipped by 5 bases and J by 0 bases; unmatched bases: 13. CDR1 is LNHDA, CDR2 SQIVND, per germline (reference sequence). CDR3 protein: CASSPDQAGRASYEQYF. CDR3 coding DNA: TGTGCCAGTAGTCCGGACCAAGCGGGGCGCGCCTCCTACGAGCAGTACTTC.

This clone came up a few times. The gene calls are TRBV12-3 or TRBV12-4 and TRBJ1-2; 7 nucleotides match TRBD1. This CDR3 has 13 residues. The V segment lost 4 bases and the J segment 8 bases; nucleotides outside the gene matches: 7. CDR3 residues: CASSSTGAGGYTF. The CDR3 nucleotides are TGTGCCAGCAGTTCCACAGGGGCTGGGGGCTACACCTTC.

The chain uses TRBV6-5 and TRBJ1-2; a weak D match, TRBD1 (5 bases). This CDR3 contains 14 residues. The V end was cut by 7 bases, the J end by 4 bases, with 16 bases between. Germline values: CDR1 MNHEY, CDR2 SVGAGI. CDR3 loop: CASMGGGRFYGYTF. DNA of the CDR3: TGTGCCAGCATGGGTGGGGGGAGGTTCTATGGCTACACCTTC.

The chain employs TRBV7-3 and TRBJ2-1; tentative D call: TRBD1 (6 bases). V lost 8 bases to trimming and J lost 5 bases, with 13 bases between them. From germline, CDR1 is SGHTA and CDR2 FQGTGA. This CDR3 contains 13 residues. CDR3 DNA: TGTGCCAGCCGCCAGGGGCCTAACAATGAGCAGTTCTTC. Translation gives CASRQGPNNEQFF.

The chain combines TRBV29-1 with TRBJ2-7; TRBD1 matches at 7 bases. V shed 5 bases and J 0 bases; nucleotides not matched to a gene: 4. Germline loops: CDR1 SQVTM, CDR2 ANQGSEA. The CDR3 runs 13 residues. This CDR3 reads CSVHRTGSYEQYF. The CDR3 DNA follows: TGCAGCGTTCACCGGACAGGCTCCTACGAGCAGTACTTC.

This CDR3 reads CASRVWGAREQYF. The DNA for the CDR3 is TGTGCCAGTCGGGTGTGGGGAGCACGCGAGCAGTACTTC. The chain has TRBV6-5 and TRBJ2-7; TRBD2 might be the D (5 bases). Trimming removed 9 bases from V and 6 bases from J, with 18 bases in between. This CDR3 spans 13 amino acids. Germline V gives CDR1 MNHEY, CDR2 SVGAGI.

The chain carries TRBV3-1 (or the pseudogene TRBV3-2) and TRBJ1-2; maybe TRBD1 (5 bases). The CDR3 contains 15 residues. V was trimmed by 2 bases and J by 6 bases, leaving 16 bases between them. Per the germline V gene, CDR1 is LGHDT and CDR2 is YNNKEL (reference sequence). CDR3 protein: CASSQNKGQDNGYTF. As DNA, the CDR3 is TGTGCCAGCAGCCAAAATAAAGGGCAGGACAATGGCTACACCTTC.

This chain joins TRBV18 and TRBJ2-5; 7 bases align to TRBD1. V dropped 3 bases and J dropped 2; count of bases not matched to a gene: 6. The CDR3 length is 15 residues. The germline V gene has CDR1 KGHSH and CDR2 LQKENI. The CDR3 nucleotides read TGTGCCAGCTCACCGGTACAGGGGACACAAGAGACCCAGTACTTC. Translating it yields CASSPVQGTQETQYF.

CDR3 loop: CASRALTGELFF. DNA of the CDR3: TGTGCCAGCAGGGCCCTCACCGGGGAGCTGTTTTTT. The chain is built from TRBV7-3 and TRBJ2-2; D unclear. The germline gives CDR1 SGHTA, CDR2 FQGTGA. The CDR3 has 12 amino acids. V was pared by 6 bases and J by 4 bases, with 6 bases between.